Listed below are T cell receptor beta chains from one sample, sequenced in a study of tumor and adjacent non-tumor tissue in lung cancer. TCRdb redid the calling of the multiplex PCR reads with MiXCR, one entry per CDR3 protein. The sample has 90,000 to 100,000 distinct CDR3 sequences, approximately 80% seen once; the top ten hold more than 25%. The sample comprised distant non-tumor lung tissue. The origin of the receptors is a man aged 55 to 69 with small cell lung cancer. CDR3s include the opening cysteine and the closing phenylalanine or tryptophan. Fields, in order: D gene, clone size, J gene, V gene, CDR3 protein, CDR3 DNA. The D gene is left open where the match is weak. A row's size may be missing; if present it is once, few, many or a size class.

D gene: TRBD2; clone size: NA; J gene: TRBJ2-1; V gene: TRBV11-3; CDR3 protein: CANSSGLAGRPYYEQFF; CDR3 DNA: TGTGCCAACAGCTCGGGACTAGCGGGAAGGCCCTACTATGAGCAGTTCTTC
D gene: NA; clone size: few; J gene: TRBJ2-5; V gene: TRBV11-2; CDR3 protein: CANSRDRRETQYF; CDR3 DNA: TGTGCCAACAGCCGGGATCGTCGAGAGACCCAGTACTTC
D gene: NA; clone size: NA; J gene: TRBJ2-3; V gene: TRBV11-2; CDR3 protein: CASSSGGIAVHKQYF; CDR3 DNA: TGTGCCAGCAGTTCCGGAGGGATTGCGGTACATAAGCAGTATTTT
D gene: NA; clone size: NA; J gene: TRBJ1-6; V gene: TRBV12-3/TRBV12-4; CDR3 protein: CASSYPERPNSPLRF; CDR3 DNA: TGTGCCAGCAGTTATCCAGAGAGGCCCAATTCACCCCTCCGCTTT
D gene: NA; clone size: NA; J gene: TRBJ2-6; V gene: TRBV5-6; CDR3 protein: CASSLDNSGTNVLTF; CDR3 DNA: TGTGCCAGCAGCTTAGACAATTCCGGGACCAATGTCCTGACTTTC
D gene: NA; clone size: NA; J gene: TRBJ2-1; V gene: TRBV29-1; CDR3 protein: CSDAVRVGRANEQFF; CDR3 DNA: TGCAGCGATGCGGTGCGGGTGGGAAGAGCAAATGAGCAGTTCTTC
D gene: TRBD1; clone size: NA; J gene: TRBJ2-3; V gene: TRBV29-1; CDR3 protein: CTEGQARGDTQYF; CDR3 DNA: TGCACCGAGGGACAGGCTCGGGGAGATACGCAGTATTTT
D gene: NA; clone size: NA; J gene: TRBJ2-1; V gene: TRBV6-1; CDR3 protein: CISIFRGSRNEQFF; CDR3 DNA: TGTATCAGCATCTTTAGAGGGAGTAGGAATGAGCAGTTCTTC
D gene: NA; clone size: NA; J gene: TRBJ1-1; V gene: TRBV29-1; CDR3 protein: CNAEKDGMNTETFF; CDR3 DNA: TGCAACGCCGAAAAGGACGGCATGAACACTGAAACTTTCTTT
D gene: NA; clone size: NA; J gene: TRBJ1-6; V gene: TRBV4-2; CDR3 protein: CTSSQVLVGVNSPLHF; CDR3 DNA: TGTACCAGCAGCCAAGTCCTGGTGGGTGTCAATTCACCCCTCCACTTT
D gene: TRBD1; clone size: many; J gene: TRBJ1-2; V gene: TRBV12-3/TRBV12-4; CDR3 protein: CASSLNDRGRNYGYTF; CDR3 DNA: TGTGCCAGCAGTTTAAATGACAGGGGTCGCAACTATGGCTACACCTTC
D gene: TRBD2; clone size: NA; J gene: TRBJ2-3; V gene: TRBV11-2; CDR3 protein: CASSRLAGADTQYF; CDR3 DNA: TGTGCCAGCAGCCGACTAGCGGGAGCAGATACGCAATATTTT
D gene: NA; clone size: NA; J gene: TRBJ2-3; V gene: TRBV6-2/TRBV6-3; CDR3 protein: CASNSWADTQYF; CDR3 DNA: TGTGCCAGCAATTCGTGGGCGGATACGCAGTATTTT
D gene: NA; clone size: NA; J gene: TRBJ2-2; V gene: TRBV6-1; CDR3 protein: CASSVGVYSTVKLFF; CDR3 DNA: TGTGCCAGCAGCGTGGGGGTTTATAGCACCGTGAAGCTGTTTTTT
D gene: NA; clone size: NA; J gene: TRBJ2-2; V gene: TRBV4-2; CDR3 protein: CASKLEGDDGGELYF; CDR3 DNA: TGTGCCAGCAAACTAGAGGGAGATGATGGCGGGGAGCTATATTTC
D gene: TRBD1; clone size: NA; J gene: TRBJ1-1; V gene: TRBV11-2; CDR3 protein: CASSRDRGPTEALF; CDR3 DNA: TGTGCCAGCAGCAGGGACAGGGGGCCAACTGAAGCTCTCTTT
D gene: NA; clone size: NA; J gene: TRBJ1-2; V gene: TRBV12-3/TRBV12-4; CDR3 protein: CTGTRGQGGYTF; CDR3 DNA: TGTACCGGCACCCGCGGTCAGGGTGGCTACACCTTC
D gene: NA; clone size: NA; J gene: TRBJ2-5; V gene: TRBV29-1; CDR3 protein: CSVDSGVGDPLAEYF; CDR3 DNA: TGCAGCGTTGACAGCGGCGTGGGGGATCCATTAGCTGAGTACTTC
D gene: NA; clone size: NA; J gene: TRBJ2-2; V gene: TRBV4-2; CDR3 protein: CAGSQVLRANTGELFF; CDR3 DNA: TGTGCCGGAAGCCAAGTTCTGAGGGCCAACACCGGGGAACTGTTTTTT
D gene: NA; clone size: NA; J gene: TRBJ2-3; V gene: TRBV9; CDR3 protein: CASSVHSSDTQYF; CDR3 DNA: TGTGCCAGCAGCGTACACAGTTCTGATACGCAGTATTTT
D gene: NA; clone size: NA; J gene: TRBJ1-1; V gene: TRBV6-6; CDR3 protein: CASNYTRALNTEAFF; CDR3 DNA: TGTGCCAGCAATTACACACGGGCACTGAACACTGAAGCTTTCTTT
D gene: NA; clone size: NA; J gene: TRBJ2-5; V gene: TRBV5-1; CDR3 protein: CASSLPWTEVTQYF; CDR3 DNA: TGCGCCAGCAGCCTTCCTTGGACAGAAGTGACCCAGTACTTC
D gene: NA; clone size: NA; J gene: TRBJ2-1; V gene: TRBV11-2; CDR3 protein: CASSVPLGDNEQFF; CDR3 DNA: TGTGCCAGCAGCGTCCCGCTGGGCGACAATGAGCAGTTCTTC
D gene: TRBD2; clone size: NA; J gene: TRBJ2-3; V gene: TRBV7-8; CDR3 protein: CASSFGACGSADTQYF; CDR3 DNA: TGTGCCAGCAGTTTTGGGGCCTGCGGGAGCGCAGATACGCAGTATTTT
D gene: NA; clone size: NA; J gene: TRBJ2-5; V gene: TRBV18; CDR3 protein: CAGTPPGWETQYF; CDR3 DNA: TGTGCCGGCACACCCCCCGGGTGGGAGACCCAGTACTTT
D gene: NA; clone size: NA; J gene: TRBJ1-1; V gene: TRBV6-5; CDR3 protein: CASSYDDRWNTEVFF; CDR3 DNA: TGTGCCAGCAGTTACGACGACAGGTGGAACACTGAAGTTTTCTTT
D gene: NA; clone size: many; J gene: TRBJ1-5; V gene: TRBV4-1; CDR3 protein: CASSQDGLGGLEPQHF; CDR3 DNA: TGCGCCAGCAGCCAAGACGGTCTGGGGGGGCTTGAGCCCCAGCATTTT
D gene: NA; clone size: NA; J gene: TRBJ1-4; V gene: TRBV11-2; CDR3 protein: CASSLARLANEKLFF; CDR3 DNA: TGTGCCAGCAGCTTAGCTAGACTGGCCAATGAAAAACTGTTTTTT
D gene: NA; clone size: NA; J gene: TRBJ1-4; V gene: TRBV20-1; CDR3 protein: CSDRATNEKLLF; CDR3 DNA: TGCAGTGATAGAGCAACTAATGAAAAACTGTTATTT
D gene: NA; clone size: NA; J gene: TRBJ2-3; V gene: TRBV4-1; CDR3 protein: CASGQGMSQPQYF; CDR3 DNA: TGCGCAAGCGGCCAAGGGATGTCTCAGCCCCAGTATTTT
D gene: NA; clone size: NA; J gene: TRBJ2-7; V gene: TRBV14; CDR3 protein: CASSQDAGNNYEQYF; CDR3 DNA: TGTGCCAGCAGCCAAGACGCGGGGAACAACTACGAGCAGTACTTC
D gene: NA; clone size: NA; J gene: TRBJ2-3; V gene: TRBV11-2; CDR3 protein: CASSIDWIGTQYF; CDR3 DNA: TGTGCCAGCAGCATAGACTGGATAGGTACGCAGTATTTT
D gene: NA; clone size: NA; J gene: TRBJ2-1; V gene: TRBV24-1; CDR3 protein: CATGDPNCNEQFF; CDR3 DNA: TGTGCCACCGGTGATCCTAATTGCAATGAGCAGTTCTTC
D gene: TRBD2; clone size: NA; J gene: TRBJ2-1; V gene: TRBV29-1; CDR3 protein: CSLQGLAGNVQLF; CDR3 DNA: TGCAGCCTCCAGGGACTAGCGGGCAATGTGCAACTCTTC
D gene: NA; clone size: NA; J gene: TRBJ1-2; V gene: TRBV20-1; CDR3 protein: CSARLYTGYTF; CDR3 DNA: TGTAGTGCTAGACTATACACCGGCTACACCTTC
D gene: NA; clone size: NA; J gene: TRBJ1-1; V gene: TRBV29-1; CDR3 protein: CSVEEGRMGTEALF; CDR3 DNA: TGCAGCGTTGAGGAGGGCAGGATGGGCACTGAAGCTCTCTTT
D gene: TRBD2; clone size: NA; J gene: TRBJ2-6; V gene: TRBV5-4; CDR3 protein: CASSPDTGTSDYSSGANVLTF; CDR3 DNA: TGTGCCAGCAGCCCAGACACGGGGACTAGCGACTATTCTTCTGGGGCCAACGTCCTGACTTTC
D gene: NA; clone size: NA; J gene: TRBJ2-1; V gene: TRBV12-3/TRBV12-4; CDR3 protein: CASTSGIEYNEQFF; CDR3 DNA: TGTGCCAGCACTTCCGGGATAGAGTACAATGAACAGTTCTTC
D gene: TRBD2; clone size: NA; J gene: TRBJ2-3; V gene: TRBV5-1; CDR3 protein: CARRRTSGSPDMQYF; CDR3 DNA: TGCGCCAGGAGGCGGACTAGCGGGAGCCCAGATATGCAGTATTTT
D gene: NA; clone size: NA; J gene: TRBJ1-5; V gene: TRBV20-1; CDR3 protein: CSARVAGGTIIQPQHF; CDR3 DNA: TGCAGTGCTAGAGTAGCAGGCGGGACGATCATTCAGCCCCAGCATTTT
D gene: NA; clone size: NA; J gene: TRBJ2-7; V gene: TRBV6-2/TRBV6-3; CDR3 protein: CASKIPGTPMEQYF; CDR3 DNA: TGTGCCAGCAAGATACCGGGAACCCCTATGGAGCAGTATTTC